Detailed here is one TCR beta chain. While infection was still active, Seattle patients were enrolled and then followed longitudinally. These data are taken from a study of blood T cell repertoires in COVID-19. About the research overall: Collection of acute and convalescent COVID-19 samples took place in the United States, Italy and Spain. In each case, the material was cDNA or gDNA derived from T cells, B-cell-depleted T cells, or PBMCs.

Per the original methods: It was from reference gene primer amplification that nucleated cell counts were estimated. Clones were sequenced by immunoSEQ multiplex PCR, and TCRdb holds only the in-frame ones, with some missing. The DNA gave D and trimming, while V, J and clone size come from that table. This table has about 180,000 clones, roughly four fifths appearing once. There are 15 residues in the CDR3. CDR1 SEHNR and CDR2 FQNEAQ come from the germline V gene (reference sequence). Trimming removed 4 bases from V and 4 bases from J; junction bases left unmatched: 7. V and J are TRBV7-9 and TRBJ1-2; TRBD1 matches 9 bases. The origin of this receptor is a woman aged 70-85 years with COVID-19, enrolled during active disease. Input material: peripheral blood. CDR3 sequence reads: CASSSVDRGTYGYTF. DNA of the CDR3: TGTGCCAGCAGCTCAGTGGACAGGGGCACCTATGGCTACACCTTC.